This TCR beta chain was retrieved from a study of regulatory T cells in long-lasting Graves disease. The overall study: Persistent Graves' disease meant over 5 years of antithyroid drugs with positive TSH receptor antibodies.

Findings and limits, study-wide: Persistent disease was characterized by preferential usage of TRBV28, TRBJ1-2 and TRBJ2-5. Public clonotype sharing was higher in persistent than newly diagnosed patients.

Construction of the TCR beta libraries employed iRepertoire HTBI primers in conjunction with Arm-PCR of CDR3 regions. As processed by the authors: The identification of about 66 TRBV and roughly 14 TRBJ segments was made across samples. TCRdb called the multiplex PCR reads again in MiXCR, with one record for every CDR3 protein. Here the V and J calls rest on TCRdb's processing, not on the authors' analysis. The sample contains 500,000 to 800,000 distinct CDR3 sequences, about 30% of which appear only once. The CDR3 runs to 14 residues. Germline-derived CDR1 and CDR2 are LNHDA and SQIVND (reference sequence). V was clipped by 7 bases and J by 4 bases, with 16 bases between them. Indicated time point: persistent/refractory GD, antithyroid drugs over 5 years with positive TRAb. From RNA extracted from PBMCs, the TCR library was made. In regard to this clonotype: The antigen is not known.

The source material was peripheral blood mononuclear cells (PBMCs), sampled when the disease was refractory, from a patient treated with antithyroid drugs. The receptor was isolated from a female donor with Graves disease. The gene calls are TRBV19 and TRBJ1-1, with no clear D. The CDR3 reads CASMTDLVSTEAFF. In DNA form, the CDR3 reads TGTGCCAGTATGACGGATTTGGTTAGCACTGAAGCTTTCTTT. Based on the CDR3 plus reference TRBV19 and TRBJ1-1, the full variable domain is DGGITQSPKYLFRKEGQNVTLSCEQNLNHDAMYWYRQDPGQGLRLIYYSQIVNDFQKGDIAEGYSVSREKKESFPLTVTSAQKNPTAFYLCASMTDLVSTEAFFGQGTRLTVV.